Sequencing of this TCR beta chain was carried out in a study of Ad26.COV2.S vaccination and SARS-CoV-2 variants. Across the study: A COV1001 Ad26.COV2.S trial-arm participant provided the sample.

Indicated treatment: around 19 received Ad26.COV2.S at low or high dose, single or two shots; 5 received placebo; per-sample allocation not given. The study sampled participants on day 63 after the first vaccine or placebo injection. Whoever gave the sample was an adult aged 18-55 years in Boston. This clone was counted between two and nine times. Its antigen is not identified. Study results and limitations: Reportedly, after vaccination the spike-specific CD8+ and CD4+ T cell responses displayed substantial breadth. Relative to placebo recipients, vaccine recipients exhibited elevated spike-specific TCR breadth.

Produced via immunoSEQ multiplex PCR; TCRdb's table is partial and in-frame only. This table holds more than 300,000 clones, 80% to 90% found once. The sample in question was peripheral blood, obtained in a trial of Ad26.COV2.S vaccine versus placebo. This clonotype was obtained from a person between 18 and 59 years old who received the Ad26.COV2.S COVID-19 vaccine or a placebo.

CDR3 residues: CASSQEWTLSTGELFF. CDR3 bases: TGCGCCAGCAGCCAAGAGTGGACACTCAGCACCGGGGAGCTGTTTTTT. V and J are TRBV4-1 and TRBJ2-2, with a tentative D call TRBD1 (5 bases). V lost 0 bases to trimming and J lost 4 bases, with 12 bases between them. The CDR3 has 16 amino acids. Looked up from germline, CDR1 is MGHRA and CDR2 is YSYEKL.